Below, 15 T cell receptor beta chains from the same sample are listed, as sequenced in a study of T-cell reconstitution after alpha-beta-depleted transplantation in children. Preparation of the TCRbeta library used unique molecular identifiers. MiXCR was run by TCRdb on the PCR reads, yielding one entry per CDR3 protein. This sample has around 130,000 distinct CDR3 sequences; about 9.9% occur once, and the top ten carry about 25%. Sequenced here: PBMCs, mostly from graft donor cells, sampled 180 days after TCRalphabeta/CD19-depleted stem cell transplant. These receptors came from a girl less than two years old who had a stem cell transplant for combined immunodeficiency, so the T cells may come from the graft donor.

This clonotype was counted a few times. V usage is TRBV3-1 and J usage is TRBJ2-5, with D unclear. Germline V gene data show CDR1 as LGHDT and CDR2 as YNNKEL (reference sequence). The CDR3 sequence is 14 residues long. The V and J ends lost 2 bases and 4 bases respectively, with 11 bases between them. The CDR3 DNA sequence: TGTGCCAGCAGCCAACGGCTGTTGGGAGAGACCCAGTACTTC. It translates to CASSQRLLGETQYF.

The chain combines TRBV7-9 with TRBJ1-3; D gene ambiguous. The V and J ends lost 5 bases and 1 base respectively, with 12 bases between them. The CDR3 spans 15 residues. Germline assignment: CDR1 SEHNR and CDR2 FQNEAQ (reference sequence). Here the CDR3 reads CASSPDLMSGNTIYF. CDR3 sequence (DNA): TGTGCCAGCAGCCCCGACCTTATGTCTGGAAACACCATATATTTT.

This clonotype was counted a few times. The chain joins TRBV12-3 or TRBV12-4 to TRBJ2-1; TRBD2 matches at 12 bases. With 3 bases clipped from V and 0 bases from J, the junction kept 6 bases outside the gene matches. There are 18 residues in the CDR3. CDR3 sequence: CASSFGLAGTFSYNEQFF. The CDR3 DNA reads TGTGCCAGCAGTTTCGGACTAGCGGGAACCTTCTCCTACAATGAGCAGTTCTTC.

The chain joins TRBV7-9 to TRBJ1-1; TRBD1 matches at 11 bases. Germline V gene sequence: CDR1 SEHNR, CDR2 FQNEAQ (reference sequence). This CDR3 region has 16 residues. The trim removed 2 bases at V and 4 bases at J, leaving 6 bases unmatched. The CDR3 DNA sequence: TGTGCCAGCAGCTTAAAAGGGACAGGGGGTTCCACTGAAGCTTTCTTT. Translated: CASSLKGTGGSTEAFF.

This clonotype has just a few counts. The CDR3 spells CASSQGYSPLRGYTF. CDR3 nucleotide sequence: TGCGCCAGCAGCCAGGGATACAGCCCCCTGAGGGGCTACACCTTC. The rearrangement links TRBV4-3 to TRBJ1-2; D is unclear. The CDR3 loop spans 15 amino acids. Germline loops: CDR1 LGHNA, CDR2 YSLEER. The V gene lost 3 bases and the J gene lost 8 bases, with 19 bases spanning the gap.

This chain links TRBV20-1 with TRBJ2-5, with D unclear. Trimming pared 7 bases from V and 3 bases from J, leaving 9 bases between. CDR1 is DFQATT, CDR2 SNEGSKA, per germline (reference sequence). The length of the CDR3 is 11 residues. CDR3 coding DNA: TGCAGTGTTACAGCCGAAGAGACCCAGTACTTC. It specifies CSVTAEETQYF.

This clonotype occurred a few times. The CDR3 spells CASSDTGGGNTGELFF. Here the CDR3 DNA reads TGTGCCAGCAGTGATACAGGGGGCGGGAACACCGGGGAGCTGTTTTTT. The genes are TRBV6-1 and TRBJ2-2; 9 bases align to TRBD1. The CDR3 loop spans 16 amino acids. In germline, CDR1 is MNHNS, CDR2 SASEGT. The junction had 3 bases not matched to a gene; V was cut back by 3 bases and J by 1 base.

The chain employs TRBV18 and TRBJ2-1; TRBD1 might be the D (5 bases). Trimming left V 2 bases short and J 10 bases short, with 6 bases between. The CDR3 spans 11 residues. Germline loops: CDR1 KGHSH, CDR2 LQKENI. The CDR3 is CASSPRTEQFF. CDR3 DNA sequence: TGTGCCAGCTCACCAAGGACAGAGCAGTTCTTC.

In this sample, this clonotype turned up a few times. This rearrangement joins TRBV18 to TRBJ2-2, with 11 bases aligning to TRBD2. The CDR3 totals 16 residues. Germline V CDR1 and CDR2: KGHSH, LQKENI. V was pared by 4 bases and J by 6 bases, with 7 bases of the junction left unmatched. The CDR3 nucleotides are TGTGCCAGCTCACGTCTCCTAGCGGGAGGATCCGGGGAGCTGTTTTTT. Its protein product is CASSRLLAGGSGELFF. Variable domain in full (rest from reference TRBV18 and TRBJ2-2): NAGVMQNPRHLVRRRGQEARLRCSPMKGHSHVYWYRQLPEEGLKFMVYLQKENIIDESGMPKERFSAEFPKEGPSILRIQQVVRGDSAAYFCASSRLLAGGSGELFFGEGSRLTVL.

The CDR3 region is CASSGAVNTGELFF. DNA of the CDR3: TGTGCCAGCAGTGGGGCAGTCAACACCGGGGAGCTGTTTTTT. The chain has TRBV25-1 and TRBJ2-2; D gene uncertain. The germline V gene encodes CDR1 MGHDK and CDR2 SYGVNS. This CDR3 is 14 amino acids long. Trimming took off 4 bases at V and 2 bases at J, with 8 bases between the two ends. The entire variable domain, with the rest obtained from reference TRBV25-1 and TRBJ2-2, is as follows: EADIYQTPRYLVIGTGKKITLECSQTMGHDKMYWYQQDPGMELHLIHYSYGVNSTEKGDLSSESTVSRIRTEHFPLTLESARPSHTSQYLCASSGAVNTGELFFGEGSRLTVL.

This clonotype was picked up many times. This CDR3 reads CASSTYEGEKLFF. The CDR3 DNA reads as TGTGCCAGCAGCACCTATGAGGGTGAAAAACTGTTTTTT. The rearrangement links TRBV5-5 to TRBJ1-4; D is unclear. Germline CDR1 SGHKS, CDR2 YYEKEE (reference sequence). This CDR3 is 13 amino acids long. The V gene lost 4 bases and the J gene lost 7 bases, with 11 bases spanning the gap.

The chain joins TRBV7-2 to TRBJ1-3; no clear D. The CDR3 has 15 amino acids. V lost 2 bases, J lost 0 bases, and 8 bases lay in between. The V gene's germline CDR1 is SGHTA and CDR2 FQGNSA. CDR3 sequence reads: CASSLREFSGNTIYF. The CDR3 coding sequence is TGTGCCAGCAGCTTAAGGGAGTTCTCTGGAAACACCATATATTTT.

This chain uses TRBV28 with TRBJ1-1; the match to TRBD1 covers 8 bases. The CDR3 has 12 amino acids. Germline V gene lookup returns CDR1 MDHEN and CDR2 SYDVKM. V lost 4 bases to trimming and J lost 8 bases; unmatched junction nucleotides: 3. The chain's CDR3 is CASSWDRTEAFF. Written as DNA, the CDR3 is TGTGCCAGCAGTTGGGACAGGACAGAAGCTTTCTTT.

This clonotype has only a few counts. CDR3 in amino acids: CASSLEPSGTGGGETQYF. DNA for the CDR3: TGTGCCAGCAGCTTAGAACCCTCCGGGACAGGGGGCGGAGAGACCCAGTACTTC. The chain links TRBV11-2 to TRBJ2-5; TRBD1 agrees at 12 bases. The ends lost 0 bases at V and 4 bases at J; junction bases unmatched: 9. The V gene's germline CDR1 is SGHAT and CDR2 FQNNGV. The CDR3 has 18 residues.

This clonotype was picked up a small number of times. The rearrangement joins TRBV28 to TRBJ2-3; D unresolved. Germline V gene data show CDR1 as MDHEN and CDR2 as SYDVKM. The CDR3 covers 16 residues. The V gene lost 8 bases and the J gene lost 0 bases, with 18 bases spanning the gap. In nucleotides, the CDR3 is TGTGCCAGCGTCCCTCAGACCGGGCCTAGCACAGATACGCAGTATTTT. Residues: CASVPQTGPSTDTQYF.